Listed here are 20 T cell receptor beta chains from one sample, sequenced in a study of T-cell memory formation after mild COVID-19. TCRdb processed the 5' RACE reads anew with MiXCR; each CDR3 protein has one entry. The data hold under 700,000 distinct CDR3 sequences, with about a fifth observed a single time. What was sequenced was PBMCs or a T cell subset sorted from them (not recorded which). The receptors come from an adult woman who had mild COVID-19 (a few samples of this study predate the infection). Cell type and time point are not known.

Only a few counts were recorded for this clonotype. The chain is built from TRBV7-9 and TRBJ1-5, with TRBD1 as a possible D gene (5 bases). Trimming removed 3 bases from V and 4 bases from J, with 10 bases in between. This CDR3 contains 14 residues. CDR1 and CDR2 (germline): SEHNR, FQNEAQ (reference sequence). CDR3 protein: CASSFATANQPQHF. CDR3 sequence (DNA): TGTGCCAGCAGCTTTGCGACAGCGAATCAGCCCCAGCATTTT. Combining the CDR3 with reference TRBV7-9 and TRBJ1-5 gives the whole variable domain DTGVSQNPRHKITKRGQNVTFRCDPISEHNRLYWYRQTLGQGPEFLTYFQNEAQLEKSRLLSDRFSAERPKGSFSTLEIQRTEQGDSAMYLCASSFATANQPQHFGDGTRLSIL.

In this sample, this clonotype turned up a few times. The chain carries TRBV4-3 and TRBJ2-2; D unclear. The V and J ends lost 5 bases and 5 bases respectively, with 12 bases between them. The germline V gene has CDR1 LGHNA and CDR2 YSLEER. CDR3 length equals 14 residues. This CDR3 is CASSYNPETGELFF. CDR3 coding DNA: TGCGCCAGCAGCTATAATCCGGAGACCGGGGAGCTGTTTTTT.

This clonotype was counted a few times. The chain employs TRBV6-6 and TRBJ2-1, with D tentatively TRBD1 (5 bases). CDR3 length equals 14 residues. Germline CDR1 reads MNHNY; CDR2 reads SVGAGI (reference sequence). Trimming removed 6 bases at V and 7 bases at J, with 16 bases between. The CDR3 region has the DNA TGTGCCAGCAGCCAAAGGACAAGTCGTAATGAGCAGTTCTTC. Encoded protein: CASSQRTSRNEQFF.

This clonotype was observed a few times. The V gene is TRBV6-5, the J gene TRBJ2-2, with D hard to call. Germline CDR1 MNHEY, CDR2 SVGAGI. V was shortened by 8 bases and J by 2 bases, with 9 bases between the two germline ends. The CDR3 has 13 amino acids. CDR3 nucleotides: TGTGCCAGCCAACTACCCAACACCGGGGAGCTGTTTTTT. It translates to CASQLPNTGELFF.

Only a few counts were recorded for this clonotype. The chain links TRBV3-1 to TRBJ2-7; D unresolved. This CDR3 contains 13 residues. V lost 1 base to trimming and J lost 6 bases, with 10 bases between them. The V gene's germline CDR1 is LGHDT and CDR2 YNNKEL (reference sequence). CDR3 sequence (DNA): TGTGCCAGCAGCCAAGGAGAAGGTCTCGAGCAGTACTTC. This codes for CASSQGEGLEQYF.

This clonotype was observed a few times. Here the CDR3 reads CASRPGGGGNEQFF. CDR3 DNA: TGTGCCAGCAGACCCGGGGGAGGGGGCAATGAGCAGTTCTTC. This rearrangement joins TRBV7-9 to TRBJ2-1, with TRBD2 as a possible D gene (7 bases). The germline V and J ends were trimmed by 6 bases and 6 bases, with 15 bases remaining between them. Germline CDR1 SEHNR, CDR2 FQNEAQ (reference sequence). The CDR3 sequence is 14 residues long.

This clonotype was counted a few times. The chain joins TRBV4-2 to TRBJ1-5, with D perhaps TRBD1 (5 bases). V lost 4 bases and J 1 base, leaving 20 bases between the germline ends. The germline V gene encodes CDR1 LGHNA and CDR2 YNFKEQ. This CDR3 contains 18 residues. CDR3 protein: CASSPTGWGYHSNQPQHF. Written as DNA, the CDR3 is TGTGCCAGCAGCCCGACCGGGTGGGGGTATCACAGCAATCAGCCCCAGCATTTT.

This clonotype occurred a few times. V gene TRBV6-5 combines with J gene TRBJ1-6, with D unclear. V gave up 6 bases and J gave up 5 bases, with 14 bases separating them. Germline CDR1 MNHEY, CDR2 SVGAGI. The CDR3 contains 15 residues. CDR3 sequence reads: CASSLNGGNNSPLHF. CDR3 bases: TGTGCCAGCAGCCTTAACGGAGGAAATAATTCACCCCTCCACTTT.

V usage is TRBV20-1 and J usage is TRBJ2-1; unclear D gene. The V end was cut by 3 bases, the J end by 10 bases, with 7 bases between. This CDR3 spans 10 amino acids. CDR1 is DFQATT, CDR2 SNEGSKA, per germline (reference sequence). In nucleotides, the CDR3 is TGCAGTGCTAGCTACGGGGAGCAGTTCTTC. Its translation: CSASYGEQFF.

This rearrangement joins TRBV11-2 to TRBJ1-3; maybe TRBD1 (5 bases). Trimming took 3 bases from V and 5 from J, leaving 11 bases between them. The germline V gene has CDR1 SGHAT and CDR2 FQNNGV. The CDR3 is 14 amino acids. The CDR3 nucleotides read TGTGCCAGCAGCTTCCAGGGTATCAGAAACACCATATATTTT. This gives the protein CASSFQGIRNTIYF.

The sample holds a few counts of this clonotype. DNA of the CDR3: TGCAGTGCTAGCGGCGGGACAGATAATTCACCCCTCCACTTT. Encoded protein: CSASGGTDNSPLHF. V is TRBV20-1 and J is TRBJ1-6, with 7 bases lining up with TRBD1. Trimming cost V 3 bases and J 5 bases; bases outside gene matches: 4. The CDR3 has 14 amino acids. The germline V gene encodes CDR1 DFQATT and CDR2 SNEGSKA (reference sequence).

This clonotype appeared a few times. The chain has TRBV6-5 and TRBJ2-5; TRBD2 might be the D (6 bases). Trimming pared 4 bases from V and 2 bases from J, leaving 17 bases between. Germline CDR1 reads MNHEY; CDR2 reads SVGAGI. The CDR3 covers 16 residues. The CDR3 nucleotides read TGTGCCAGCAGTTCGATACTAGCCGTGGGACAAGAGACCCAGTACTTC. Translation gives CASSSILAVGQETQYF.

This clonotype has only a few counts. This chain links TRBV9 with TRBJ2-7; D assignment may be TRBD1 or TRBD2 (6 bases each). V lost 4 bases and J 0 bases, leaving 29 bases between the germline ends. Germline loops: CDR1 SGDLS, CDR2 YYNGEE. The CDR3 has 20 amino acids. Written as DNA, the CDR3 is TGTGCCAGCAGCACTCGCTTTACAGGGCTCCTAGCGTCAAGCTCCTACGAGCAGTACTTC. Translating it yields CASSTRFTGLLASSSYEQYF.

This clonotype was counted only a few times. The genes are TRBV6-2 or TRBV6-3 and TRBJ2-7, with 10 bases that match TRBD1. The CDR3 runs 15 residues. V lost 4 bases and J lost 3; bases outside the gene matches: 6. Germline loops: CDR1 MNHEY, CDR2 SVGEGT. CDR3 sequence (DNA): TGTGCCAGCAGTTCATGGACAGGGGGAGACTACGAGCAGTACTTC. This encodes CASSSWTGGDYEQYF.

This clonotype was detected only a few times. This rearrangement joins TRBV11-2 to TRBJ2-1, with 7 bases fitting TRBD2. The germline V gene has CDR1 SGHAT and CDR2 FQNNGV. The trim removed 5 bases at V and 8 bases at J, leaving 9 bases unmatched. The CDR3 runs 14 residues. The CDR3 DNA follows: TGTGCCAGCAGCATTGGACTAGTCGGAGATGAGCAGTTCTTC. It encodes CASSIGLVGDEQFF.

This clonotype was observed at least ten times. This chain connects TRBV18 to TRBJ1-6, with TRBD1 matching 7 bases. The CDR3 has 14 amino acids. V shed 3 bases, J shed 7 bases, and the junction held 3 bases outside the gene matches. From germline, CDR1 is KGHSH and CDR2 LQKENI. CDR3 sequence reads: CASSPGTENSPLHF. CDR3 in DNA: TGTGCCAGCTCACCCGGGACAGAGAATTCACCCCTCCACTTT.

The rearrangement uses TRBV3-1 and TRBJ2-1; D remains unclear. The CDR3 totals 13 residues. Trimming removed 0 bases from V and 9 bases from J, with 9 bases in between. The germline V gene has CDR1 LGHDT and CDR2 YNNKEL (reference sequence). The CDR3 protein is CASSQDPPTEQFF. Written as DNA, the CDR3 is TGTGCCAGCAGCCAAGATCCCCCCACTGAGCAGTTCTTC.

This clonotype has more than one count but fewer than ten. J is TRBJ2-5 and V is TRBV3-1; no reliable D call. V was pared by 0 bases and J by 4 bases, with 12 bases between. Germline V gene data show CDR1 as LGHDT and CDR2 as YNNKEL (reference sequence). The CDR3 has 15 residues. CDR3 in DNA: TGTGCCAGCAGCCAAGATATGGGAAGGGCAGAGACCCAGTACTTC. It codes for CASSQDMGRAETQYF.

This clonotype turned up a few times. The chain links TRBV5-8 to TRBJ1-1; D remains ambiguous. This CDR3 comprises 14 residues. Trimming left V 3 bases short and J 1 base short, with 10 bases between. Germline V CDR1 and CDR2: SGHTS, YDEGEE. The CDR3 nucleotides read TGTGCCAGCAGCTCCTATGGGCCGAACACTGAAGCTTTCTTT. Encoded protein: CASSSYGPNTEAFF.

The rearrangement uses TRBV2 and TRBJ1-4; a weak D match, TRBD1 (5 bases). CDR3 length equals 12 residues. Trimming pared 3 bases from V and 8 bases from J, leaving 7 bases between. Germline V gives CDR1 SNHLY, CDR2 FYNNEI. The CDR3 DNA is TGTGCCAGCAGTGATCAGGGCGAAAAACTGTTTTTT. Protein: CASSDQGEKLFF.